The clone carrying this T cell receptor (beta chain) is a singleton in its sample. Per the study methods: Reference gene primer amplification gave estimated nucleated cell counts. Produced via immunoSEQ multiplex PCR; TCRdb's table is partial and in-frame only. The V and J calls and clone size were taken over from that table, and D and trimming were inferred from the DNA. The sample lists about 81,000 clones; roughly four fifths were seen once. The entry originates in a study of blood T cell repertoires in COVID-19. Overall study context: Nucleic acid was either cDNA or gDNA, and it came from T cells, B-cell-depleted T cells, or PBMCs.

This CDR3 has 13 residues. The V end lost 4 bases, the J end lost 9 bases, and 13 bases lay between the germline ends. The germline V gene encodes CDR1 SEHNR and CDR2 FQNEAQ (reference sequence). The V gene is TRBV7-9, the J gene TRBJ2-1; no clear D. The sequencing sample was made of peripheral blood. This clonotype was obtained from a human donor in a cohort sampled during active COVID-19. The CDR3 DNA reads TGTGCCAGCAGCTCGAGCCTTGACACTGAGCAGTTCTTC. It specifies CASSSSLDTEQFF.